This T cell receptor (beta chain) derives from a study of spatial heterogeneity in lung cancer. Study-wide results and limits: For expanded intratumoral alpha and beta TCRs, counts tracked tumor mutation counts.

Stated time point: sample taken at primary tumor resection. The donors, fewer than 95 patients with untreated early-stage non-small cell lung cancer, provided the samples. Whole RNA, which was extracted from tumor, nontumor lung tissue or frozen PBMC, was sequenced without any cell sorting. TCRdb called the 5' RACE reads again in MiXCR, with one record for every CDR3 protein. The table has about 3,300 distinct CDR3 sequences, roughly 8% seen once. This clonotype is categorized as medium-sized. Its antigen is unidentified. The CDR3 covers 15 residues. Germline CDR1 and CDR2: MNHNS and SASEGT. V lost 6 bases, J lost 6 bases, and 10 bases stayed unmatched.

The chain carries TRBV6-1 and TRBJ2-2, with 7 positions matching TRBD1. The sequencing here drew on lung tumor tissue, taken at surgery. The TCR was taken from a male donor with early-stage non-small cell lung cancer. The CDR3 DNA reads TGTGCCAGCAGCGCCGGGACAGTTGACTCCGGGGAGCTGTTTTTT. Translated: CASSAGTVDSGELFF.